This T cell receptor (beta chain) was captured by sequencing in a study of PD-1 blockade in classical Hodgkin lymphoma. Study-level findings and limits: A reduction in baseline TCR diversity was reportedly seen in newly diagnosed patients relative to healthy donors. Complete responders entered with baseline diversity on par with newly diagnosed patients, the results showed.

Only one count was recorded for this clone. Its antigen is still unknown. Every patient was affected by relapse after autologous stem cell transplantation, while exposure to brentuximab vedotin was not uniform. Classification of best responses gave complete response, partial response or progressive disease. There are 13 residues in the CDR3. Germline loops: CDR1 SGHTA, CDR2 FQGTGA. Trimming took off 5 bases at V and 2 bases at J, with 9 bases between the two ends. Produced via immunoSEQ multiplex PCR; TCRdb's table is partial and in-frame only. The sample yields under 100,000 clones, approximately 88% seen once.

The sequence was collected from a human donor with classical Hodgkin lymphoma. The input for sequencing was peripheral blood mononuclear cells (PBMCs), taken at baseline. This chain links TRBV7-3 with TRBJ2-5; D gene ambiguous. For the CDR3, the DNA is TGTGCCAGCAGCCTGACAATACAAGAGACCCAGTACTTC. Translating it yields CASSLTIQETQYF.